Following are 31 T cell receptor beta chains from one sample sequenced in a study of T cell responses to AZD1222 COVID-19 vaccine. TCRdb keeps only in-frame clones here, not all; method: immunoSEQ multiplex PCR. The sample carries some 150,000 clones, around four fifths recorded once. The sample consisted of peripheral blood, taken on day 0 of MenACWY control vaccination. These receptors all come from an adult in good health.

The CDR3 coding sequence is TGTGCCAGCAGCCTAGAAGACAATGAGCAGTTCTTC. Its translation: CASSLEDNEQFF. The chain carries TRBV2 and TRBJ2-1; D uncertain. Germline V CDR1 and CDR2: SNHLY, FYNNEI. The CDR3 is 12 amino acids. Trimming removed 6 bases from V and 5 bases from J, with 8 bases in between.

V usage is TRBV5-4 and J usage is TRBJ2-3; 7 bases match TRBD2. The ends lost 0 bases at V and 2 bases at J; junction bases unmatched: 6. CDR1 SGHNT and CDR2 YYREEE come from the germline V gene (reference sequence). This CDR3 comprises 16 residues. Written as DNA, the CDR3 is TGTGCCAGCAGCTTGGCCGAAGCGGGGCCCACAGATACGCAGTATTTT. It is translated as CASSLAEAGPTDTQYF. Together with reference TRBV5-4 and TRBJ2-3, the CDR3 gives the full variable domain: ETGVTQSPTHLIKTRGQQVTLRCSSQSGHNTVSWYQQALGQGPQFIFQYYREEENGRGNFPPRFSGLQFPNYSSELNVNALELDDSALYLCASSLAEAGPTDTQYFGPGTRLTVL.

This clone was seen once. The chain has TRBV2 and TRBJ1-3; TRBD1 might be the D (6 bases). From germline, CDR1 is SNHLY and CDR2 FYNNEI. The CDR3 is 15 residues long. V gave up 6 bases and J gave up 1 base, with 13 bases separating them. The CDR3 bases are TGTGCCAGCAGCAGGGAACAGGGATCTGGAAACACCATATATTTT. It translates to CASSREQGSGNTIYF.

Of note for this clone: At one end, the junction sequence differs from germline, possibly due to a read error. The chain combines TRBV6-1 with TRBJ1-6; the D is unclear. This CDR3 spans 17 amino acids. The V gene's germline CDR1 is MNHNS and CDR2 SASEGT. The CDR3 DNA reads as TGTGCCAGCAGAGAAGGCCAGGTTTCCTCCTATAATTCACCCCTCCACTTT. Amino acid sequence: CASREGQVSSYNSPLHF.

The J gene is TRBJ2-6, the V gene TRBV19; TRBD1 or TRBD2 may be the D gene (5 bases each). V lost 6 bases to trimming and J lost 1 base, with 13 bases between them. Germline V CDR1 and CDR2: LNHDA, SQIVND (reference sequence). This CDR3 is 16 amino acids long. The CDR3 protein is CASRDGGPSGANVLTF. In DNA, the CDR3 is TGTGCCAGTAGAGATGGGGGACCTTCTGGGGCCAACGTCCTGACTTTC.

This chain connects TRBV28 to TRBJ1-4; 7 bases map to TRBD1. J lost 5 bases, V lost 5 bases, and 11 bases had no gene match. The CDR3 runs 16 residues. Germline CDR1 is MDHEN and CDR2 is SYDVKM. CDR3 DNA sequence: TGTGCCAGCAGTCCCTACCCGACAGGGAGAAATGAAAAACTGTTTTTT. Translated: CASSPYPTGRNEKLFF.

The chain joins TRBV14 to TRBJ1-2, with D perhaps matching TRBD1 (6 bases). CDR1 and CDR2 (germline): SGHDN, FVKESK. V dropped 6 bases and J dropped 4 bases, with 15 bases sitting between them. The CDR3 extends over 14 amino acids. The CDR3 bases are TGTGCCAGCAGTCGTGACAGGACACCCTATGGCTACACCTTC. Translated, it gives CASSRDRTPYGYTF.

The chain recombines TRBV7-9 with TRBJ2-7; 7 bases are shared with TRBD2. The CDR3 runs to 13 residues. Trimming took 7 bases from V and 2 from J; bases not matched to a gene: 5. Germline-derived CDR1 and CDR2 are SEHNR and FQNEAQ (reference sequence). CDR3 sequence (DNA): TGTGCCAGCACTCGCGGGGGACCCTACGAGCAGTACTTC. This sequence encodes CASTRGGPYEQYF.

This clone appeared a few times. This sequence joins TRBV7-2 and TRBJ1-5; no clear D. CDR1 SGHTA and CDR2 FQGNSA come from the germline V gene. The CDR3 runs to 15 residues. V was pared by 5 bases and J by 7 bases, with 18 bases between. This CDR3 reads CASSPEGPRQQPQHF. The CDR3 coding sequence is TGTGCCAGCAGCCCCGAAGGCCCACGGCAGCAGCCCCAGCATTTT. Complete variable domain (other parts from reference TRBV7-2 and TRBJ1-5): GAGVSQSPSNKVTEKGKDVELRCDPISGHTALYWYRQSLGQGLEFLIYFQGNSAPDKSGLPSDRFSAERTGGSVSTLTIQRTQQEDSAVYLCASSPEGPRQQPQHFGDGTRLSIL.

The chain uses TRBV11-1 and TRBJ2-1; 9 bases agree with TRBD1. CDR1 is SGHAT and CDR2 is FQDESV in the germline V gene (reference sequence). Trimming removed 5 bases from V and 1 base from J; junction bases left unmatched: 3. The CDR3 is made up of 15 amino acids. The CDR3 DNA reads TGTGCCAGCAGCCCACAGGGGGCATCCTACAATGAGCAGTTCTTC. This translates into CASSPQGASYNEQFF.

The V call is TRBV21-1, the J call TRBJ2-1; no DNA check was done on the table's D call, TRBD2. TRBV21-1 is assigned pseudogene status. This CDR3 region has 18 residues. The CDR3 loop reads CASRSRGDRPDSYNEQFF. The CDR3 nucleotides are TGTGCCAGCAGATCGCGGGGGGATAGGCCGGACTCCTACAATGAGCAGTTCTTC.

The chain combines TRBV28 with TRBJ1-5; a possible D gene is TRBD1 (6 bases). Per germline, CDR1 MDHEN and CDR2 SYDVKM. Trimming took 2 bases from V and 7 from J, leaving 18 bases between them. The CDR3 is 16 amino acids. This CDR3 is CASSLVNRVTRQPQHF. The CDR3 DNA is TGTGCCAGCAGTTTAGTCAACAGGGTAACGCGGCAGCCCCAGCATTTT.

The chain links TRBV3-1 (or the pseudogene TRBV3-2) to TRBJ1-1; maybe TRBD1 (5 bases). The V gene's germline CDR1 is LGHDT and CDR2 YNNKEL (reference sequence). Trimming took off 4 bases at V and 3 bases at J, with 9 bases between the two ends. The CDR3 contains 13 residues. The CDR3: CASSRDGDTEAFF. The CDR3 DNA sequence: TGTGCCAGCAGCCGGGACGGGGACACTGAAGCTTTCTTT.

The chain combines TRBV6-5 with TRBJ1-6, with 7 bases fitting TRBD1. Unmatched junction bases numbered 4, after V lost 0 bases and J lost 8 bases. There are 15 residues in the CDR3. Germline V gene data show CDR1 as MNHEY and CDR2 as SVGAGI. The CDR3: CASSYSRGRDSPLHF. CDR3 DNA sequence: TGTGCCAGCAGTTACTCAAGGGGGCGAGATTCACCCCTCCACTTT.

V gene TRBV5-4 combines with J gene TRBJ2-1, with D tentatively TRBD2 (5 bases). Germline CDR1 reads SGHNT; CDR2 reads YYREEE (reference sequence). CDR3 length: 15 amino acids. Trimming left V 4 bases short and J 0 bases short, with 11 bases between. The CDR3 spells CASSPDGGSYNEQFF. The DNA of the CDR3 is TGTGCCAGCAGCCCGGACGGAGGCTCCTACAATGAGCAGTTCTTC.

The chain couples TRBV15 to TRBJ1-2; 8 bases line up with TRBD1. Looked up from germline, CDR1 is LNHNV and CDR2 is YYDKDF (reference sequence). V was pared by 1 base and J by 4 bases, with 5 bases of the junction left unmatched. CDR3 length: 15 amino acids. CDR3 amino acids: CATSRGTGRLYGYTF. CDR3 sequence (DNA): TGTGCCACCAGCAGAGGGACAGGGAGACTCTATGGCTACACCTTC.

V usage is TRBV7-3 and J usage is TRBJ2-1, with D possibly being TRBD1 (7 bases). The V end lost 5 bases, the J end lost 0 bases, and 14 bases lay between the germline ends. CDR3 length equals 16 residues. Germline V gives CDR1 SGHTA, CDR2 FQGTGA. The CDR3 DNA is TGTGCCAGCAGCACCCAGGGGGGCCACTCCTACAATGAGCAGTTCTTC. It yields the protein CASSTQGGHSYNEQFF.

As regards this clone: This may arise from a read error, as a much more abundant clone is one base away. The genes are TRBV7-6 and TRBJ1-3; 8 positions agree with TRBD1. Germline V lookup: CDR1 SGHVS, CDR2 FNYEAQ. With V trimmed by 3 bases and J by 8 bases, 9 bases remained unmatched. This CDR3 region has 15 residues. The chain's CDR3 is CASSFRRDRRDTIYF. The CDR3 nucleotides read TGTGCCAGCAGCTTCCGCCGGGACAGGAGAGACACCATATATTTT.

The J gene is TRBJ2-1, the V gene TRBV18, with TRBD1 matching over 7 bases. Germline CDR1 reads KGHSH; CDR2 reads LQKENI. The V gene end was trimmed by 3 bases and the J gene end by 4 bases; junction bases not matched to a gene: 6. The length of the CDR3 is 15 residues. The CDR3 loop is CASSPPGQVYNEQFF. The CDR3 region has the DNA TGTGCCAGCTCACCCCCCGGACAGGTTTACAATGAGCAGTTCTTC. Full variable domain (missing parts from reference TRBV18 and TRBJ2-1): NAGVMQNPRHLVRRRGQEARLRCSPMKGHSHVYWYRQLPEEGLKFMVYLQKENIIDESGMPKERFSAEFPKEGPSILRIQQVVRGDSAAYFCASSPPGQVYNEQFFGPGTRLTVL.

The table lists this clone with a count of one. The V and J genes are TRBV12-5 and TRBJ1-1; D is unresolved. CDR1 and CDR2 (germline): LGHNT, FRNRAP. There are 14 residues in the CDR3. V lost 2 bases and J 1 base, leaving 8 bases between the germline ends. CDR3: CASGLIGGNTEAFF. DNA of the CDR3: TGTGCTAGTGGTTTGATAGGAGGGAACACTGAAGCTTTCTTT.

In this sample, this clone turned up once. This rearrangement joins TRBV28 to TRBJ2-5, with D hard to call. The germline V gene encodes CDR1 MDHEN and CDR2 SYDVKM. There are 12 residues in the CDR3. V lost 4 bases and J 13 bases, leaving 16 bases between the germline ends. The CDR3 is CASSSPPHPSYF. The CDR3 coding sequence is TGTGCCAGCAGTTCCCCTCCCCACCCTTCGTACTTC. Using reference TRBV28 and TRBJ2-5 for the parts outside the CDR3, the full variable domain is DVKVTQSSRYLVKRTGEKVFLECVQDMDHENMFWYRQDPGLGLRLIYFSYDVKMKEKGDIPEGYSVSREKKERFSLILESASTNQTSMYLCASSSPPHPSYFGPGTRLLVL.

This clone has a single count. The genes are TRBV7-9 and TRBJ1-6, with TRBD1 matching 7 bases. In germline, CDR1 is SEHNR, CDR2 FQNEAQ (reference sequence). V shed 1 base, J shed 9 bases, and the junction held 6 bases outside the gene matches. This CDR3 has 15 residues. The CDR3 region is CASSLGAGGSSPLHF. The CDR3 nucleotides read TGTGCCAGCAGCTTAGGGGCAGGGGGGTCTTCACCCCTCCACTTT.

CDR3 amino acids: CASSQSWGNEQYV. The CDR3 nucleotides are TGCGCCAGCAGTCAATCATGGGGAAACGAGCAGTACGTC. The J gene is TRBJ2-7, the V gene TRBV23-1; D not resolved. TRBV23-1 falls under the ORF class, with uncertain function. CDR3 length: 13 residues. Trimming took 0 bases from V and 5 from J, leaving 8 bases between them.

The sample holds a few counts of this clone. In nucleotides, the CDR3 is TGTGCCATCAGTGAGGGGACAGGAGACTCCTATGGCTACACCTTC. This gives the protein CAISEGTGDSYGYTF. J is TRBJ1-2 and V is TRBV10-3; 8 bases are shared with TRBD1. Germline trimming cut 2 bases from V and 4 bases from J; bases unmatched to any gene: 6. Germline V CDR1 and CDR2: ENHRY, SYGVKD. The CDR3 consists of 15 residues.

This clone was counted between two and nine times. CDR3: CASSRGSDTQYF. The CDR3 DNA sequence: TGCGCCAGCAGCCGGGGATCAGATACGCAGTATTTT. The chain couples TRBV5-1 to TRBJ2-3; perhaps TRBD2 as D (5 bases). The CDR3 covers 12 residues. The V and J ends lost 4 bases and 4 bases respectively, with 7 bases between them. Germline CDR1 SGHRS, CDR2 YFSETQ.

CDR3 amino acids: CASSQGTGWEAFF. Written as DNA, the CDR3 is TGTGCCAGCAGCCAAGGGACGGGCTGGGAAGCTTTCTTT. This rearrangement joins TRBV3-1 (or the pseudogene TRBV3-2) to TRBJ1-1, with D hard to call. This CDR3 has 13 amino acids. V lost 1 base and J lost 8, with 11 bases in between. Germline V gene lookup returns CDR1 LGHDT and CDR2 YNNKEL (reference sequence).

V and J are TRBV6-5 and TRBJ2-3, with 7 bases aligning to TRBD2. Germline assignment: CDR1 MNHEY and CDR2 SVGAGI. The ends lost 6 bases at V and 2 bases at J; junction bases unmatched: 5. The CDR3 sequence is 14 residues long. CDR3 sequence (DNA): TGTGCCAGCAGACCGGGACTAAACACAGATACGCAGTATTTT. This translates into CASRPGLNTDTQYF.

CDR3 loop: CASRDNQNTEAFF. CDR3 bases: TGTGCCAGCAGGGACAATCAGAACACTGAAGCTTTCTTT. The chain joins TRBV2 to TRBJ1-1; tentatively, D is TRBD1 (5 bases). The CDR3 is 13 amino acids. CDR1 SNHLY and CDR2 FYNNEI come from the germline V gene. The V end was cut by 6 bases, the J end by 1 base, with 9 bases between.

In its sample, this clone was seen a few times. The chain combines TRBV27 with TRBJ1-5; possible D gene TRBD1, 6 bases. Germline V gene sequence: CDR1 MNHEY, CDR2 SMNVEV (reference sequence). V was cut by 9 bases and J by 1 base, with 13 bases left in between. This CDR3 is built from 14 residues. CDR3 sequence (DNA): TGTGCCAGTGGCCAGGGGAAGAGCAATCAGCCCCAGCATTTT. It codes for CASGQGKSNQPQHF.

The chain links TRBV4-1 to TRBJ2-1; 10 bases map to TRBD2. Germline assignment: CDR1 MGHRA and CDR2 YSYEKL. V shed 4 bases and J 4 bases; nucleotides not matched to a gene: 13. The CDR3 extends over 18 amino acids. The DNA for the CDR3 is TGCGCCAGCAGCCGCGGAGGAGTAGCGGGGGGCCAGTACAATGAGCAGTTCTTC. This encodes CASSRGGVAGGQYNEQFF.

V usage is TRBV6-5 and J usage is TRBJ2-7; the D is unclear. From germline, CDR1 is MNHEY and CDR2 SVGAGI. The V end lost 6 bases, the J end lost 0 bases, and 12 bases lay between the germline ends. The CDR3 runs 14 residues. In DNA, the CDR3 is TGTGCCAGCAGACGCGGTTCGGGCTCCTACGAGCAGTACTTC. This translates into CASRRGSGSYEQYF.